The clone carrying this T cell receptor beta chain was seen more than once but under ten times. These data originate in a study of T cell responses to AZD1222 COVID-19 vaccine. Assay: immunoSEQ multiplex PCR; the TCRdb copy retains only in-frame clones and omits some. The sample lists fewer than 90,000 clones; 75% to 90% were seen once. Germline V gene sequence: CDR1 MNHEY, CDR2 SMNVEV (reference sequence). This CDR3 has 14 amino acids. V lost 7 bases to trimming and J lost 1 base, with 13 bases between them. V and J are TRBV27 and TRBJ1-1; D is uncertain. This sequence originates from an adult in good health. The sequencing here drew on peripheral blood, taken on day 0 of AZD1222 vaccination. CDR3 bases: TGTGCCAGCATGCTCTTGTGGGGGAACACTGAAGCTTTCTTT. Its translation: CASMLLWGNTEAFF.